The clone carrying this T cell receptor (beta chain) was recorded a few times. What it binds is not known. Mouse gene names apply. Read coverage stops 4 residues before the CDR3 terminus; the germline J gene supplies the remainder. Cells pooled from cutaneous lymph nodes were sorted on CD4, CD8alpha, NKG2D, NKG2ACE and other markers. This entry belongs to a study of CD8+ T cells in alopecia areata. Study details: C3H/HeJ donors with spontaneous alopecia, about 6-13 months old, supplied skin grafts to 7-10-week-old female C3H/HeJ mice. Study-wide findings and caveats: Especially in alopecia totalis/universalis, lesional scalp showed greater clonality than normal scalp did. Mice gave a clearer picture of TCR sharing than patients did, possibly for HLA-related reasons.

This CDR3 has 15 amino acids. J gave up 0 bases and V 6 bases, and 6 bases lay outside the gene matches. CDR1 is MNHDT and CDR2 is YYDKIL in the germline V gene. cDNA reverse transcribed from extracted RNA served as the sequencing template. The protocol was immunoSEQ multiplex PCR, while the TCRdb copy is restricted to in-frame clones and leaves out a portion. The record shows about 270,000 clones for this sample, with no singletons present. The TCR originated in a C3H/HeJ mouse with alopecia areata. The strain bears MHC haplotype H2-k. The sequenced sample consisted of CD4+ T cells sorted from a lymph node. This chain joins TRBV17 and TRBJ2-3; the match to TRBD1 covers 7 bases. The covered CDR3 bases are TGTGCTAGCAGATGGGACAGATCTAGTGCAGAA. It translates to CASRWDRSSAE. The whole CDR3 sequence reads CASRWDRSSAETLYF.